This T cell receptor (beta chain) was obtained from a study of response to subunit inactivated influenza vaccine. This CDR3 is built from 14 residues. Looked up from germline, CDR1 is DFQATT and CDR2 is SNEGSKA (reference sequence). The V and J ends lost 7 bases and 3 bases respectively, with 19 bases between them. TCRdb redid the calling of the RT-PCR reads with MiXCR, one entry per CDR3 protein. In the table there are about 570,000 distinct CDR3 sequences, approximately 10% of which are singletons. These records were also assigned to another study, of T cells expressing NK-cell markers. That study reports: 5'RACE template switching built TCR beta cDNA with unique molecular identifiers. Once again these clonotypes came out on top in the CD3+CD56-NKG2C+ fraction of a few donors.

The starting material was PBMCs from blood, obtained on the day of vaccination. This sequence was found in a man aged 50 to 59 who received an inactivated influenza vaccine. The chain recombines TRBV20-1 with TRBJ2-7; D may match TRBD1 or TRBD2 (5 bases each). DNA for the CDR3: TGCAGTGTGGACTCCGGGGCGGTGATCTACGAGCAGTACTTC. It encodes CSVDSGAVIYEQYF.